These 22 T cell receptor beta chains share one sample of origin, sequenced in a study of ipilimumab plus nivolumab after autologous stem cell transplantation (dated by TCRdb to the early 2020s). Library creation used the immunoSEQ multiplex PCR assay. The source is immuneACCESS, and TCRdb retained only in-frame sequences with V and J called. Part of the clones is not carried over; for the studies checked, unresolved V genes explain less than half of this, and the remainder is unexplained. Recorded for this sample are about 17,000 clones; just under 80% of them occurred a single time. Roughly a tenth of the sample goes to the ten largest clones. Sample: PBMCs, taken in a trial of ipilimumab plus nivolumab as post-transplant consolidation. These receptors came from a male donor with diffuse large B-cell lymphoma.

This clone was seen only once. CDR3 in amino acids: CSTGQETQYF. For the CDR3, the DNA is TGCAGTACCGGCCAAGAGACCCAGTACTTC. The chain links TRBV20-1 to TRBJ2-5; D unresolved. Germline CDR1 reads DFQATT; CDR2 reads SNEGSKA (reference sequence). This CDR3 region has 10 residues. Trimming left V 8 bases short and J 1 base short, with 5 bases between.

The chain recombines TRBV18 with TRBJ2-3; D remains ambiguous. The CDR3 contains 15 residues. Germline values: CDR1 KGHSH, CDR2 LQKENI. Trimming took 1 base from V and 6 from J, leaving 14 bases between them. As DNA, the CDR3 is TGTGCCAGCTCACCACAGGTTTCAGGAGAGGATACGCAGTATTTT. Amino acids: CASSPQVSGEDTQYF.

The V call is TRBV6-5, the J call TRBJ2-2; 10 positions agree with TRBD1. The trim removed 4 bases at V and 6 bases at J, leaving 5 bases unmatched. CDR1 MNHEY and CDR2 SVGAGI come from the germline V gene. The CDR3 contains 15 residues. The CDR3 DNA reads TGTGCCAGCAGTTCCCAGACAGGGGGCCCCGGGGAGCTGTTTTTT. Amino acid sequence: CASSSQTGGPGELFF.

To note about this clone: Other DNA variants within this sample encode the same CDR3. The J gene is TRBJ2-1, the V gene TRBV5-1, with D perhaps being TRBD1 or TRBD2 (6 bases each). Trimming pared 0 bases from V and 2 bases from J, leaving 9 bases between. CDR1 is SGHRS and CDR2 is YFSETQ in the germline V gene. The CDR3 is made up of 15 amino acids. Here the CDR3 reads CASSLVEGAYNEQFF. Written as DNA, the CDR3 is TGCGCCAGCAGCTTGGTGGAGGGGGCCTACAATGAGCAGTTCTTC.

Worth noting for this clone: The DNA is omitted, as the CDR3 cannot be located on it reliably, and the CDR3 follows TCRdb's listing. This sequence joins TRBV7-5 and TRBJ1-1. TRBV7-5 is deemed a pseudogene. The CDR3 sequence runs 17 residues, both termini included. The CDR3 protein is CVRSSKSGFAYGTEAFF.

The chain couples TRBV25-1 to TRBJ1-6, with 8 bases identical to TRBD1. The CDR3 loop spans 14 amino acids. Germline V lookup: CDR1 MGHDK, CDR2 SYGVNS. Unmatched junction bases numbered 7, after V lost 6 bases and J lost 9 bases. CDR3 sequence: CASRETGVVSPLHF. The CDR3, as DNA: TGTGCCAGCAGAGAGACAGGGGTTGTTTCACCCCTCCACTTT.

J is TRBJ1-1 and V is TRBV6-5; 10 nucleotides match TRBD1. The germline V gene encodes CDR1 MNHEY and CDR2 SVGAGI. Trimming cost V 6 bases and J 10 bases; bases outside gene matches: 5. The CDR3 contains 12 residues. CDR3 DNA: TGTGCCAGCAGCCGACAGGGGGCCGGAGCTTTCTTT. This sequence encodes CASSRQGAGAFF.

V and J are TRBV4-3 and TRBJ1-2, with 7 positions matching TRBD1. The trim removed 0 bases at V and 4 bases at J, leaving 5 bases unmatched. The germline V gene has CDR1 LGHNA and CDR2 YSLEER. The CDR3 is made up of 15 amino acids. CDR3 region: CASSQDTGTVYGYTF. The CDR3 bases are TGCGCCAGCAGCCAAGATACGGGGACAGTCTATGGCTACACCTTC.

V and J are TRBV6-5 and TRBJ2-1; 9 nucleotides line up with TRBD1. V lost 5 bases to trimming and J lost 1 base; unmatched junction nucleotides: 3. The CDR3 sequence is 15 residues long. CDR1 is MNHEY, CDR2 SVGAGI, per germline. In DNA form, the CDR3 reads TGTGCCAGCAGTCGACAGGGGGAATCCTACAATGAGCAGTTCTTC. Translation gives CASSRQGESYNEQFF.

This chain joins TRBV5-1 and TRBJ2-2, with 7 bases fitting TRBD1. CDR3 size: 14 residues. Germline V gene lookup returns CDR1 SGHRS and CDR2 YFSETQ. The V and J ends lost 4 bases and 4 bases, in that order; junction bases with no gene match: 4. CDR3 nucleotides: TGCGCCAGCAGCGCCGGGACAGCCACCGGGGAGCTGTTTTTT. Translating gives CASSAGTATGELFF.

Only a few counts were recorded for this clone. The rearrangement uses TRBV7-8 and TRBJ2-7, with 9 bases fitting TRBD2. The CDR3 length is 16 residues. V was clipped by 1 base and J by 0 bases; unmatched bases: 4. CDR1 SGHVS and CDR2 FQNEAQ come from the germline V gene. The CDR3 protein is CASSLELAGSSYEQYF. The CDR3 DNA sequence: TGTGCCAGCAGCTTAGAGCTAGCGGGGAGCTCCTACGAGCAGTACTTC.

The count of this clone is one. The gene calls are TRBV9 and TRBJ1-6, with 7 positions matching TRBD1. The CDR3 spans 15 residues. The ends lost 1 base at V and 5 bases at J; junction bases unmatched: 3. CDR1 and CDR2 from the germline V gene are SGDLS and YYNGEE. This chain's CDR3 is CASSVSQGHNSPLHF. In nucleotides, the CDR3 is TGTGCCAGCAGCGTATCACAGGGGCATAATTCACCCCTCCACTTT.

Here the CDR3 reads CASSGGQGRNSPLHF. DNA for the CDR3: TGTGCCAGCAGCGGAGGACAGGGGAGAAATTCACCCCTCCACTTT. V and J are TRBV7-2 and TRBJ1-6; TRBD1 aligns across 9 bases. Germline CDR1 reads SGHTA; CDR2 reads FQGNSA. The CDR3 extends over 15 amino acids. V lost 5 bases and J lost 7; bases outside the gene matches: 6.

The V call is TRBV9, the J call TRBJ2-6; D gene unclear. Between the trimmed V and J ends, which lost 4 bases and 2 bases, there was a span of 13 bases. Looked up from germline, CDR1 is SGDLS and CDR2 is YYNGEE. This CDR3 has 16 residues. The CDR3 is CASSPQTSPGANVLTF. CDR3 DNA: TGTGCCAGCAGCCCGCAGACTTCACCTGGGGCCAACGTCCTGACTTTC. Full variable domain (outside the CDR3, taken from reference TRBV9 and TRBJ2-6): DSGVTQTPKHLITATGQRVTLRCSPRSGDLSVYWYQQSLDQGLQFLIQYYNGEERAKGNILERFSAQQFPDLHSELNLSSLELGDSALYFCASSPQTSPGANVLTFGAGSRLTVL.

The chain has TRBV21-1 and TRBJ1-3. TRBV21-1 constitutes a pseudogene. The length of the CDR3 is 16 residues. DNA for the CDR3: TGTGCCAGCAGCAAAAGGCGGGGGCAGGCTGGAAACACCATATATTTT. Amino acid sequence: CASSKRRGQAGNTIYF.

The V and J genes are TRBV5-8 and TRBJ1-1; 9 bases line up with TRBD1. V was clipped by 5 bases and J by 5 bases; unmatched bases: 10. The V gene's germline CDR1 is SGHTS and CDR2 YDEGEE. The CDR3 spans 15 residues. The CDR3 loop is CASRRSGTGITEAFF. The CDR3 DNA is TGTGCCAGCAGACGCTCCGGGACAGGGATAACTGAAGCTTTCTTT.

The chain employs TRBV4-1 and TRBJ2-4, with TRBD2 matching over 10 bases. CDR1 and CDR2 from the germline V gene are MGHRA and YSYEKL. Trimming took 1 base from V and 0 from J; bases not matched to a gene: 6. The CDR3 runs 18 residues. The CDR3 bases are TGCGCCAGCAGCCAAGTTCTAGCGGGGGCTGTAGCCAAAAACATTCAGTACTTC. Its protein is CASSQVLAGAVAKNIQYF.

The rearrangement links TRBV7-9 to TRBJ2-7; tentative D call: TRBD1 (7 bases). V dropped 4 bases and J dropped 0 bases, with 19 bases sitting between them. Germline V lookup: CDR1 SEHNR, CDR2 FQNEAQ (reference sequence). The CDR3 is made up of 17 amino acids. The CDR3 DNA reads as TGTGCCAGCAGCTCCGACCGGGGGACAGCCCCCTCCTACGAGCAGTACTTC. It specifies CASSSDRGTAPSYEQYF.

This clone has just a few counts. The gene calls are TRBV27 and TRBJ2-7, with TRBD1 matching 10 bases. Trimming at V came to 5 bases and at J to 7 bases, leaving 11 bases not matched to a gene. CDR1 and CDR2 from the germline V gene are MNHEY and SMNVEV (reference sequence). This CDR3 is 15 amino acids long. As DNA, the CDR3 is TGTGCCAGCAGTCATCCCGGGACAGGGGCTCGGGAGCAGTACTTC. This sequence encodes CASSHPGTGAREQYF.

For this clone: This sample also contains other DNA sequences that code for the same CDR3. V usage is TRBV7-9 and J usage is TRBJ2-3, with TRBD2 matching 15 bases. CDR3 length equals 18 residues. The germline CDR1 and CDR2 sequences are SEHNR and FQNEAQ (reference sequence). V shed 5 bases, J shed 0 bases, and the junction held 6 bases outside the gene matches. This chain's CDR3 is CASSDPGLAGGSTDTQYF. As DNA, the CDR3 is TGTGCCAGCAGCGATCCGGGACTAGCGGGGGGAAGCACAGATACGCAGTATTTT.

A word on this clone: The identical CDR3 is also encoded by other nucleotide sequences in the sample. The rearrangement uses TRBV6-6 and TRBJ1-1; tentative D call: TRBD1 (5 bases). CDR1 and CDR2 from the germline V gene are MNHNY and SVGAGI (reference sequence). V was shortened by 0 bases and J by 4 bases, with 6 bases between the two germline ends. The CDR3 length is 13 residues. The CDR3 DNA is TGTGCCAGCAGTTACTCGGGGGTCACTGAAGCTTTCTTT. Translation: CASSYSGVTEAFF.

This sequence joins TRBV13 and TRBJ2-7, with D perhaps TRBD1 (6 bases). Trimming shortened V by 0 bases and J by 3 bases, and 12 bases separated the two germline ends. The CDR3 contains 15 residues. Looked up from germline, CDR1 is PRHDT and CDR2 is FYEKMQ (reference sequence). The CDR3 loop reads CASSLGWGPIYEQYF. The CDR3 nucleotides are TGTGCCAGCAGCTTAGGTTGGGGGCCTATCTACGAGCAGTACTTC.